This T cell receptor (beta chain) is from a study of blood T cell repertoires in COVID-19. Background on the study: There were acute and convalescent COVID-19 samples, and they came from the United States, Italy and Spain. Sources were T cells, B-cell-depleted T cells, or PBMCs; the material itself was cDNA or gDNA.

Clinical histories supplied by participants themselves formed the basis of cohort assignment. Sequencing was performed with immunoSEQ multiplex PCR; in TCRdb, only in-frame clones are kept and a portion is missing. Of around 290,000 clones in the sample, around 90% were seen once. Germline lookup yields CDR1 MNHEY and CDR2 SVGAGI. This CDR3 is built from 14 residues. Trimming at V came to 5 bases and at J to 0 bases, leaving 3 bases not matched to a gene. Sequencing input: PBMCs or T cells enriched from blood (not recorded which). The source of this sequence is a woman aged 30 to 39 who had recovered from COVID-19. V and J are TRBV6-5 and TRBJ1-2; 7 bases are a match to TRBD1. This CDR3 is CASSRGQANYGYTF. In DNA, the CDR3 is TGTGCCAGCAGTAGGGGGCAAGCTAACTATGGCTACACCTTC.